A single sample gave rise to the 20 T cell receptor beta chains below, sequenced in a study of T-cell memory formation after mild COVID-19. Each CDR3 protein is one row after TCRdb ran MiXCR on the 5' RACE reads. The sample has almost 550,000 distinct CDR3 sequences; around 21% are singletons. Sequencing was performed on PBMCs or a T cell subset sorted from them (not recorded which). These receptors were collected from an adult woman who had mild COVID-19 (a few samples of this study predate the infection). Cell type and time point are not known.

The rearrangement joins TRBV5-6 to TRBJ2-1, with 14 bases identical to TRBD2. Germline V gene sequence: CDR1 SGHDT, CDR2 YYEEEE. The length of the CDR3 is 15 residues. V dropped 3 bases and J dropped 7; count of bases not matched to a gene: 3. In DNA, the CDR3 is TGTGCCAGCAGCTGGCGGACTAGCGGGAGGAATGAGCAGTTCTTC. Residues: CASSWRTSGRNEQFF.

The sample holds many counts of this clonotype. V and J are TRBV18 and TRBJ2-7; D is possibly TRBD1 or TRBD2 (5 bases each). The V end was cut by 8 bases, the J end by 1 base, with 12 bases between. Looked up from germline, CDR1 is KGHSH and CDR2 is LQKENI. This CDR3 has 13 amino acids. The CDR3 DNA reads TGTGCCAGCAGCCCGGGACGGTCCTACGAGCAGTACTTC. It is translated as CASSPGRSYEQYF.

A single count supports this clonotype. The chain has TRBV4-1 and TRBJ2-1, with D possibly TRBD2 on 5 matching bases. Germline V gene data show CDR1 as MGHRA and CDR2 as YSYEKL. Trimming removed 1 base at V and 10 bases at J, with 17 bases between. The CDR3 consists of 15 residues. CDR3 in DNA: TGCGCCAGCAGCCAAGGCCAGCGAGGGCTACTCGAGCAGTTCTTC. Translation gives CASSQGQRGLLEQFF.

This clonotype was detected ten times or more. At one boundary the junction diverges from the germline segment, which might be a read error. This sequence joins TRBV5-6 and TRBJ1-5; D call uncertain. CDR3 length: 15 residues. Germline CDR1 is SGHDT and CDR2 is YYEEEE. For the CDR3, the DNA is TGCGCCAGCAGCTTAGGGCAGTATAGCAATCAGCCCCAGCATTTT. Encoded protein: CASSLGQYSNQPQHF.

This clonotype was observed a few times. The chain recombines TRBV28 with TRBJ2-3, with 9 nucleotides matching TRBD2. Germline loops: CDR1 MDHEN, CDR2 SYDVKM. With V trimmed by 2 bases and J by 10 bases, 7 bases remained unmatched. The CDR3 covers 14 residues. The CDR3 spells CASSLLAAGGAQYF. The CDR3 nucleotides are TGTGCCAGCAGTTTACTAGCTGCGGGGGGGGCGCAGTATTTT.

In this sample, this clonotype turned up a few times. The V call is TRBV6-1, the J call TRBJ2-3; D remains ambiguous. Germline CDR1 is MNHNS and CDR2 is SASEGT. V dropped 7 bases and J dropped 3 bases, with 23 bases sitting between them. The CDR3 is made up of 17 amino acids. The CDR3 nucleotides read TGTGCCAGCACCCCTAGTAGCACTGGCAAGTGGACAGATACGCAGTATTTT. Translating gives CASTPSSTGKWTDTQYF.

The gene calls are TRBV24-1 and TRBJ2-1; TRBD1 agrees at 8 bases. The CDR3 contains 14 residues. Germline CDR1 KGHDR, CDR2 SFDVKD. The V segment lost 9 bases and the J segment 3 bases; nucleotides outside the gene matches: 6. In nucleotides, the CDR3 is TGTGCCACCGGGCTGACAGGGGACTACAATGAGCAGTTCTTC. Protein: CATGLTGDYNEQFF.

The chain has TRBV30 and TRBJ1-6, with D uncertain. With 3 bases removed from V and 10 bases from J, the gap between germline ends came to 10 bases. The CDR3 runs to 12 residues. The germline CDR1 and CDR2 sequences are GTSNPN and SVGIG (reference sequence). The CDR3 loop reads CAWSVTQSPLHF. The CDR3 DNA sequence: TGTGCCTGGAGCGTTACACAATCACCCCTCCACTTT.

This clonotype came up a few times. The chain links TRBV7-9 to TRBJ1-1; no definite D call. Trimming removed 6 bases from V and 7 bases from J, with 21 bases in between. Germline CDR1 SEHNR, CDR2 FQNEAQ (reference sequence). The CDR3 is 15 amino acids. DNA of the CDR3: TGTGCCAGCAGTTCTTTAACTGCTGGGAGCTTTGAAGCTTTCTTT. This gives the protein CASSSLTAGSFEAFF.

The rearrangement links TRBV25-1 to TRBJ2-7, with a weak D call TRBD2 (5 bases). The germline V gene has CDR1 MGHDK and CDR2 SYGVNS. V lost 4 bases to trimming and J lost 2 bases, with 6 bases between them. The CDR3 extends over 12 amino acids. DNA for the CDR3: TGTGCCAGCAGTGGACTACCCTACGAGCAGTACTTC. Translating gives CASSGLPYEQYF.

The genes are TRBV7-9 and TRBJ2-3; 8 bases are a match to TRBD1. Losses at the gene ends were 3 bases for V and 2 bases for J; bases not matched to a gene: 7. CDR3 length equals 16 residues. The germline V gene encodes CDR1 SEHNR and CDR2 FQNEAQ (reference sequence). The CDR3 reads CASSFTGQGVTDTQYF. The CDR3 DNA follows: TGTGCCAGCAGCTTTACCGGACAGGGCGTCACAGATACGCAGTATTTT.

The table lists this clonotype with a few counts. The chain carries TRBV29-1 and TRBJ2-3; D remains ambiguous. In germline, CDR1 is SQVTM, CDR2 ANQGSEA. The CDR3 has 12 amino acids. The germline V and J ends were trimmed by 0 bases and 4 bases, with 5 bases remaining between them. The DNA for the CDR3 is TGCAGCGTTGAAGATTTCTCAGATACGCAGTATTTT. It codes for CSVEDFSDTQYF.

This clonotype has just a few counts. The chain carries TRBV4-3 and TRBJ2-1, with 9 bases that match TRBD2. The CDR3 length is 16 residues. Germline CDR1 and CDR2: LGHNA and YSLEER. V lost 0 bases and J lost 3; bases outside the gene matches: 3. The CDR3 region is CASSQDPSGIYNEQFF. CDR3 DNA: TGCGCCAGCAGCCAAGATCCTAGCGGGATCTACAATGAGCAGTTCTTC.

V usage is TRBV5-1 and J usage is TRBJ2-2; D is undetermined. The V end lost 0 bases, the J end lost 0 bases, and 9 bases lay between the germline ends. Germline V gives CDR1 SGHRS, CDR2 YFSETQ. This CDR3 comprises 16 residues. CDR3 amino acids: CASSLAGQANTGELFF. CDR3 DNA: TGCGCCAGCAGCTTGGCCGGGCAGGCGAACACCGGGGAGCTGTTTTTT.

This chain links TRBV15 with TRBJ2-7; no reliable D call. The CDR3 is 13 amino acids. Germline V gene sequence: CDR1 LNHNV, CDR2 YYDKDF (reference sequence). V lost 0 bases, J lost 4 bases, and 7 bases lay in between. The CDR3: CATSREPQYEQYF. The CDR3 DNA reads as TGTGCCACCAGCAGAGAGCCTCAATACGAGCAGTACTTC.

This clonotype occurred once. V gene TRBV29-1 combines with J gene TRBJ1-6, with TRBD1 matching over 9 bases. The germline V gene encodes CDR1 SQVTM and CDR2 ANQGSEA. The CDR3 length is 13 residues. The J segment lost 6 bases and the V segment lost 5 bases, leaving 2 bases of the junction unmatched. CDR3 protein: CSVRDRVNSPLHF. In DNA, the CDR3 is TGCAGCGTTCGGGACAGGGTTAATTCACCCCTCCACTTT.

This clonotype was seen more than once but under ten times. The V gene is TRBV7-8, the J gene TRBJ2-1; no clear D. Germline V gene data show CDR1 as SGHVS and CDR2 as FQNEAQ. The V end was cut by 1 base, the J end by 0 bases, with 13 bases between. This CDR3 has 17 amino acids. This CDR3 reads CASSLDISLSSYNEQFF. The CDR3 DNA is TGTGCCAGCAGCTTAGATATTAGCTTGAGCTCCTACAATGAGCAGTTCTTC. Complete variable domain (other parts from reference TRBV7-8 and TRBJ2-1): GAGVSQSPRYKVAKRGQDVALRCDPISGHVSLFWYQQALGQGPEFLTYFQNEAQLDKSGLPSDRFFAERPEGSVSTLKIQRTQQEDSAVYLCASSLDISLSSYNEQFFGPGTRLTVL.

V is TRBV3-1 and J is TRBJ1-1, with D unclear. The CDR3 is 11 residues long. Germline CDR1 reads LGHDT; CDR2 reads YNNKEL (reference sequence). Trimming stripped 7 bases from V and 4 bases from J, with 7 bases between. CDR3 sequence (DNA): TGTGCCAGCATCCGAGGCACTGAAGCTTTCTTT. The encoded protein is CASIRGTEAFF.

This chain joins TRBV20-1 and TRBJ2-2; D is perhaps TRBD2 (7 bases). This CDR3 spans 16 amino acids. Germline V gene sequence: CDR1 DFQATT, CDR2 SNEGSKA (reference sequence). V dropped 2 bases and J dropped 2 bases, with 15 bases sitting between them. As DNA, the CDR3 is TGCAGTGCTAGATCCCGGGGGGCTACCAACACCGGGGAGCTGTTTTTT. Translation gives CSARSRGATNTGELFF.

A remark on this clonotype: Its ends do not fully match the called genes, so a read error is possible. This chain uses TRBV14 with TRBJ2-1; D ambiguous. This CDR3 spans 15 amino acids. Germline V CDR1 and CDR2: SGHDN, FVKESK. The CDR3 DNA reads TGTGCCAGCAGCCCCCGGGCCCTACTAAGGCCAGAGCGGTTCTTC. Protein: CASSPRALLRPERFF.